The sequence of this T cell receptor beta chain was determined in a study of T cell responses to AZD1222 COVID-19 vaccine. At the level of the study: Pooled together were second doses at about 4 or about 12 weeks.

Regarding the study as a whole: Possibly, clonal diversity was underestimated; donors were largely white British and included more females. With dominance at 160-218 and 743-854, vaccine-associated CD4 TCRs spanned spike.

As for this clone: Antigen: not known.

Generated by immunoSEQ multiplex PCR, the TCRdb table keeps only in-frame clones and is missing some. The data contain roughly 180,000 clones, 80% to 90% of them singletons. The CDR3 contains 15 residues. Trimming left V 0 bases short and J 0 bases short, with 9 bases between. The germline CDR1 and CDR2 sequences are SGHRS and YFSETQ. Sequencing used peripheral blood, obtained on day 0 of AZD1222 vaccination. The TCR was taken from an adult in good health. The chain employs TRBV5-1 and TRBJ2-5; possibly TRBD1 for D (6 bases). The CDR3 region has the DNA TGCGCCAGCAGCTTGGGACAGGCCGACCAAGAGACCCAGTACTTC. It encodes CASSLGQADQETQYF. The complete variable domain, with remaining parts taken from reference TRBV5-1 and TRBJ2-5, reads KAGVTQTPRYLIKTRGQQVTLSCSPISGHRSVSWYQQTPGQGLQFLFEYFSETQRNKGNFPGRFSGRQFSNSRSEMNVSTLELGDSALYLCASSLGQADQETQYFGPGTRLLVL.